Each of the 4 T cell receptor beta chains below was sequenced from the same sample in a study of metastatic and nonmetastatic thyroid tumors. TCRdb re-called clones from the PCR reads using MiXCR. In the table there are under 75,000 clones, 18% of which are singletons. No patient had received any treatment before thyroid surgery. The material sequenced was blood. Source of these receptors: a female donor with papillary thyroid cancer or a benign thyroid nodule (not recorded which). Some clones in this sample may be carry-over from other donors' samples.

This clone was picked up many times. V is TRBV12-3 or TRBV12-4 and J is TRBJ2-3; TRBD2 matches at 13 bases. V was clipped by 8 bases and J by 2 bases; unmatched bases: 10. CDR3 length: 17 amino acids. The CDR3 DNA reads TGTGCCAGCGCAGGGCTACTAGCGGGAGGGCTCACAGATACGCAGTATTTT. Protein product: CASAGLLAGGLTDTQYF.

With respect to this clone: With a much larger clone just one base away, this may be a read error. The rearrangement joins TRBV20-1 to TRBJ1-5; the match to TRBD1 covers 7 bases. CDR1 is DFQATT, CDR2 SNEGSKA, per germline (reference sequence). CDR3 length: 15 amino acids. The CDR3 DNA reads TGCAGTGCTAGAGAAGACAGGGCCAGCAATCATCCCCAGCATTTT. Its protein is CSAREDRASNHPQHF.

This clone was seen ten or more times. J is TRBJ2-3 and V is TRBV27; the D gene could be TRBD1 or TRBD2 (5 bases each). V was cut by 2 bases and J by 1 base, with 13 bases left in between. Germline V gene sequence: CDR1 MNHEY, CDR2 SMNVEV (reference sequence). The CDR3 sequence is 16 residues long. The CDR3 DNA sequence: TGTGCCAGCAGTTTAATAGTGACAGCGGGCACAGATACGCAGTATTTT. It is translated as CASSLIVTAGTDTQYF.

The rearrangement links TRBV3-1 to TRBJ2-2, with 9 positions matching TRBD1. Germline CDR1 and CDR2: LGHDT and YNNKEL (reference sequence). The V gene end was trimmed by 1 base and the J gene end by 7 bases; junction bases not matched to a gene: 7. The CDR3 has 16 residues. CDR3 DNA: TGTGCCAGCAGCCAAGTAAGGACAGGGGAAAGCGGGGAGCTGTTTTTT. Protein: CASSQVRTGESGELFF.